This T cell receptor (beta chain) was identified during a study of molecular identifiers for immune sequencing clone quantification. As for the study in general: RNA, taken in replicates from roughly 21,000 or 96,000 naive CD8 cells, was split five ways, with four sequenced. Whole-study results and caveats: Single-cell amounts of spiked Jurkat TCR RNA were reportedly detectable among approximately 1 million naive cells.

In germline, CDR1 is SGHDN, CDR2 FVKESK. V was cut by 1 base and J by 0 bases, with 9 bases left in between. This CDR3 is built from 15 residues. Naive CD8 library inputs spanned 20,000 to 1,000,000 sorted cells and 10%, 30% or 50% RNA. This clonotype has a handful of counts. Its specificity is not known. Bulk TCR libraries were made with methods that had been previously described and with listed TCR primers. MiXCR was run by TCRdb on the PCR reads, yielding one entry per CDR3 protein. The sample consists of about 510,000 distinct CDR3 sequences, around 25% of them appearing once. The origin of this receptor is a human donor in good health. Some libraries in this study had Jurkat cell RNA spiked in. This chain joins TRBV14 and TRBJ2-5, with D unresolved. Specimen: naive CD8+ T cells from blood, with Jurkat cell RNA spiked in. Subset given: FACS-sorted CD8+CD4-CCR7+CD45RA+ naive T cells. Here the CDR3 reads CASSQVGLDQETQYF. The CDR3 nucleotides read TGTGCCAGCAGCCAAGTAGGTCTAGACCAAGAGACCCAGTACTTC.